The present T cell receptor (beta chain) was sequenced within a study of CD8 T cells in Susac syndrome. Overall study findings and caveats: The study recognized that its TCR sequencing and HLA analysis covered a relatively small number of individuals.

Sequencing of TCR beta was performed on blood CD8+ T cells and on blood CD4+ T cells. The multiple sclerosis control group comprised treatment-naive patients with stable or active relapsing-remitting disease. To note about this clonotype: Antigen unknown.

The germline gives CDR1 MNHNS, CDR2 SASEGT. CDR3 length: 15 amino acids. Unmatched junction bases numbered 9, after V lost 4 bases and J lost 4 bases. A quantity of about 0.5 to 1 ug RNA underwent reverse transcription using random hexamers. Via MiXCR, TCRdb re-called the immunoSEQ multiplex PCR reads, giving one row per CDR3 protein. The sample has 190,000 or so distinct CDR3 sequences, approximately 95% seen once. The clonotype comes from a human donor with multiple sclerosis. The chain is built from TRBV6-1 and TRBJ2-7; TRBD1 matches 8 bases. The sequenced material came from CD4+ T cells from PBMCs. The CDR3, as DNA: TGTGCCAGCAGTGGCTCAGGCAGGGGGCCGTACGAGCAGTACTTC. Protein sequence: CASSGSGRGPYEQYF.